This T cell receptor beta chain was observed in a study of OX40 agonist ivuxolimab in advanced cancers. In the study overall: Enrolled patients in dose escalation had cancers that were hepatocellular carcinoma, melanoma, renal cell or head and neck cancer. General study points: Low clonal expansion, among the lowest seen, marked partial responders at 0.1-3.0 mg/kg. More expanded clones were seen, on average, in CD8+ T cells than in CD4+.

It was autoimmune disease history or systemic immunosuppression that excluded patients. V was cut by 4 bases and J by 4 bases, with 20 bases left in between. The CDR3 is 16 residues long. From germline, CDR1 is MNHEY and CDR2 SMNVEV (reference sequence). TCRdb keeps only in-frame clones here, not all; method: immunoSEQ multiplex PCR. The profile shows around 31,000 clones, roughly 90% of them singletons. In this sample, this clone turned up once. Its antigen is still unknown. The sample in question was CD4+ or CD8+ T cells sorted from blood, obtained in a trial of the OX40 agonist ivuxolimab. The TCR comes from an adult with an advanced solid tumor such as melanoma, head and neck, liver or kidney cancer. V usage is TRBV27 and J usage is TRBJ2-7; maybe TRBD2 (5 bases). The CDR3 region is CASSSVPSPQKYEQYF. CDR3 sequence (DNA): TGTGCCAGCAGTTCGGTGCCTAGCCCACAGAAGTACGAGCAGTACTTC.